Presented here are 27 T cell receptor beta chains from one specimen sequenced in a study of blood T cell repertoires in COVID-19. The method was immunoSEQ multiplex PCR; TCRdb's version includes in-frame clones alone and lacks a portion of them. This table holds 150,000 to 200,000 clones, about 79% found once. The specimen sequenced was PBMCs or T cells enriched from blood (not recorded which). The receptor set was obtained from a man aged 45-65 years who had recovered from COVID-19.

The chain joins TRBV4-1 to TRBJ2-2, with D hard to call. The CDR3 spans 16 residues. V was shortened by 2 bases and J by 0 bases, with 10 bases between the two germline ends. In germline, CDR1 is MGHRA, CDR2 YSYEKL. The CDR3 loop is CASSQFARTNTGELFF. CDR3 nucleotide sequence: TGCGCCAGCAGCCAATTTGCGAGGACGAACACCGGGGAGCTGTTTTTT.

The gene calls are TRBV5-1 and TRBJ1-2; D call uncertain. Germline-derived CDR1 and CDR2 are SGHRS and YFSETQ. CDR3 size: 12 residues. The V and J ends lost 0 bases and 4 bases respectively, with 4 bases between them. CDR3 region: CASSLDTYGYTF. DNA of the CDR3: TGCGCCAGCAGCTTGGACACCTATGGCTACACCTTC.

The chain employs TRBV6-8 and TRBJ1-1, with D maybe TRBD1 (5 bases). The CDR3 consists of 14 residues. The ends were cut back, 8 bases at V and 6 bases at J, with 19 bases in the middle. Germline values: CDR1 MNHGY, CDR2 SAAAGT. The CDR3 DNA reads TGTGCCAGCTCAAGGGCAGGGTTTGGCGCTGAAGCTTTCTTT. This sequence encodes CASSRAGFGAEAFF.

This clone was found once. This rearrangement joins TRBV9 to TRBJ1-6, with D possibly TRBD1 on 5 matching bases. Trimming cost V 4 bases and J 9 bases, with 17 bases left between them. In germline, CDR1 is SGDLS, CDR2 YYNGEE. The CDR3 loop spans 15 amino acids. The CDR3 here is CASSLGQRGGSPLHF. DNA for the CDR3: TGTGCCAGCAGCCTAGGGCAAAGGGGTGGTTCACCCCTCCACTTT.

The rearrangement links TRBV19 to TRBJ1-1; D is possibly TRBD1 (6 bases). Trimming shortened V by 4 bases and J by 0 bases, and 12 bases separated the two germline ends. The CDR3 totals 15 residues. The germline CDR1 and CDR2 sequences are LNHDA and SQIVND (reference sequence). The CDR3 here is CASSTSGHLNTEAFF. CDR3 bases: TGTGCCAGTAGTACATCGGGACACCTGAACACTGAAGCTTTCTTT.

The chain combines TRBV6-1 with TRBJ1-1; D not resolved. The CDR3 has 16 amino acids. V was trimmed by 1 base and J by 4 bases, leaving 16 bases between them. Looked up from germline, CDR1 is MNHNS and CDR2 is SASEGT. CDR3 nucleotides: TGTGCCAGCAGTGAAGGAATGTGGAGCGGGAGCACTGAAGCTTTCTTT. Protein product: CASSEGMWSGSTEAFF.

CDR3 nucleotide sequence: TGTGCCAGCAGCGGTTCCTGGGCTAGAGGGAATGAGCAGTTCTTC. Amino acids: CASSGSWARGNEQFF. The chain has TRBV7-9 and TRBJ2-1; D is possibly TRBD2 (5 bases). CDR3 size: 15 residues. V was pared by 5 bases and J by 7 bases, with 18 bases between. Germline loops: CDR1 SEHNR, CDR2 FQNEAQ (reference sequence).

The chain employs TRBV14 and TRBJ1-2; no reliable D call. V lost 0 bases and J 4 bases, leaving 12 bases between the germline ends. The CDR3 consists of 15 residues. CDR1 is SGHDN and CDR2 is FVKESK in the germline V gene. CDR3 amino acids: CASSQDTTARYGYTF. CDR3 in DNA: TGTGCCAGCAGCCAAGATACGACTGCTCGCTATGGCTACACCTTC.

This chain joins TRBV9 and TRBJ2-5, with 7 bases identical to TRBD2. J lost 1 base, V lost 0 bases, and 9 bases had no gene match. Germline V gene lookup returns CDR1 SGDLS and CDR2 YYNGEE. CDR3 size: 17 residues. The DNA for the CDR3 is TGTGCCAGCAGCGTAGGAGGACTAGGGGCCCTCCAAGAGACCCAGTACTTC. Protein product: CASSVGGLGALQETQYF.

The chain employs TRBV3-1 (or the pseudogene TRBV3-2) and TRBJ2-3; tentatively, D is TRBD2 (6 bases). The CDR3 sequence is 18 residues long. Trimming pared 4 bases from V and 3 bases from J, leaving 23 bases between. Germline V gene sequence: CDR1 LGHDT, CDR2 YNNKEL (reference sequence). CDR3 nucleotides: TGTGCCAGCAGCCCCATGGGGGTGGTGGGGGGATATACAGATACGCAGTATTTT. It specifies CASSPMGVVGGYTDTQYF.

This clone was recorded a few times. This chain connects TRBV3-1 (or the pseudogene TRBV3-2) to TRBJ2-7; 7 bases fit TRBD1. The J segment lost 7 bases and the V segment lost 1 base, leaving 10 bases of the junction unmatched. There are 15 residues in the CDR3. Germline V lookup: CDR1 LGHDT, CDR2 YNNKEL (reference sequence). CDR3 coding DNA: TGTGCCAGCAGCCAAGTTTACAGGGGAGTGAAGGAGCAGTACTTC. It specifies CASSQVYRGVKEQYF.

The gene calls are TRBV6-6 and TRBJ1-2; D is possibly TRBD1 (6 bases). The CDR3 runs 16 residues. The V gene lost 2 bases and the J gene lost 0 bases, with 13 bases spanning the gap. Germline CDR1 is MNHNY and CDR2 is SVGAGI (reference sequence). The CDR3 bases are TGTGCCAGCAGTTACCCAGGACAGCAATCTAACTATGGCTACACCTTC. Translation: CASSYPGQQSNYGYTF.

The chain combines TRBV6-5 with TRBJ1-4; D unclear. V was shortened by 9 bases and J by 5 bases, with 16 bases between the two germline ends. The CDR3 has 14 residues. Germline loops: CDR1 MNHEY, CDR2 SVGAGI. The CDR3 region has the DNA TGTGCCAGTCAACCTAGGCAAACAAATGAAAAACTGTTTTTT. Its translation is CASQPRQTNEKLFF.

This clone has just one count. The rearrangement uses TRBV27 and TRBJ2-1; D is ambiguous. The CDR3 sequence is 13 residues long. CDR1 and CDR2 from the germline V gene are MNHEY and SMNVEV (reference sequence). Trimming took 3 bases from V and 4 from J, leaving 7 bases between them. DNA for the CDR3: TGTGCCAGCAGTTTTCGAACATACAATGAGCAGTTCTTC. This encodes CASSFRTYNEQFF.

The V and J genes are TRBV5-1 and TRBJ2-5; a possible D gene is TRBD2 (6 bases). Trimming took 0 bases from V and 4 from J, leaving 13 bases between them. This CDR3 contains 15 residues. Germline CDR1 reads SGHRS; CDR2 reads YFSETQ. CDR3 DNA: TGCGCCAGCAGCTTGGCCGCGGGGAATGGAGAGACCCAGTACTTC. It yields the protein CASSLAAGNGETQYF.

V usage is TRBV5-1 and J usage is TRBJ2-3, with TRBD2 identical over 12 bases. Trimming took 4 bases from V and 4 from J; bases not matched to a gene: 4. This CDR3 region has 15 residues. The germline V gene has CDR1 SGHRS and CDR2 YFSETQ. The CDR3 spells CASSPTSGGSDTQYF. In DNA, the CDR3 is TGCGCCAGCAGCCCCACTAGCGGGGGGTCAGATACGCAGTATTTT.

The CDR3, as DNA: TGTGCCAGCAGTTCGACAGGGACAGGTGGCTACACCTTC. Translating it yields CASSSTGTGGYTF. The chain has TRBV6-5 and TRBJ1-2, with 8 bases identical to TRBD1. The V gene's germline CDR1 is MNHEY and CDR2 SVGAGI. J lost 7 bases, V lost 4 bases, and 5 bases had no gene match. The CDR3 has 13 amino acids.

The V call is TRBV2, the J call TRBJ2-1; 7 bases line up with TRBD1. With 6 bases clipped from V and 1 base from J, the junction kept 9 bases outside the gene matches. Looked up from germline, CDR1 is SNHLY and CDR2 is FYNNEI. The CDR3 is 16 amino acids. The CDR3 bases are TGTGCCAGCAGCCGACAGGGCCCTTCATCCTACAATGAGCAGTTCTTC. This sequence encodes CASSRQGPSSYNEQFF.

The chain combines TRBV19 with TRBJ1-5, with TRBD1 matching over 7 bases. The germline gives CDR1 LNHDA, CDR2 SQIVND (reference sequence). The V and J ends lost 6 bases and 2 bases, in that order; junction bases with no gene match: 1. The CDR3 length is 13 residues. CDR3 sequence reads: CASRDRGNQPQHF. The CDR3 nucleotides are TGTGCCAGTAGAGACAGGGGCAATCAGCCCCAGCATTTT.

The chain combines TRBV3-1 (or the pseudogene TRBV3-2) with TRBJ2-2; D is ambiguous. Trimming left V 2 bases short and J 6 bases short, with 4 bases between. Germline CDR1 is LGHDT and CDR2 is YNNKEL (reference sequence). CDR3 length: 12 residues. CDR3 loop: CASSQRAGELFF. In DNA form, the CDR3 reads TGTGCCAGCAGCCAACGCGCCGGGGAGCTGTTTTTT.

The chain carries TRBV19 and TRBJ1-1; TRBD1 matches at 7 bases. CDR3 length equals 17 residues. The germline CDR1 and CDR2 sequences are LNHDA and SQIVND (reference sequence). V shed 3 bases and J 3 bases; nucleotides not matched to a gene: 13. This CDR3 is CASSIDQLGTDHTEAFF. CDR3 DNA sequence: TGTGCCAGTAGTATTGACCAGCTTGGGACAGACCACACTGAAGCTTTCTTT.

The V call is TRBV3-1 (or the pseudogene TRBV3-2), the J call TRBJ2-2; TRBD1 agrees at 7 bases. The J segment lost 6 bases and the V segment lost 5 bases, leaving 6 bases of the junction unmatched. CDR1 and CDR2 from the germline V gene are LGHDT and YNNKEL (reference sequence). The length of the CDR3 is 14 residues. CDR3 region: CASSAMTGSGELFF. In DNA, the CDR3 is TGTGCCAGCAGCGCCATGACAGGGTCCGGGGAGCTGTTTTTT.

This clone is a singleton in its sample. V gene TRBV5-1 combines with J gene TRBJ1-3, with D uncertain. Germline V gives CDR1 SGHRS, CDR2 YFSETQ. Trimming shortened V by 3 bases and J by 2 bases, and 3 bases separated the two germline ends. The CDR3 is 12 residues long. The CDR3 DNA is TGCGCCAGCAGCTCAACTGGAAACACCATATATTTT. Translated: CASSSTGNTIYF.

The CDR3 DNA reads as TGTGCCAGCAGCCAAGCCAGGCGGGGCCTAGCGCACTACGAGCAGTACTTC. It codes for CASSQARRGLAHYEQYF. This chain links TRBV14 with TRBJ2-7; D is possibly TRBD2 (6 bases). The CDR3 is 17 residues long. Germline loops: CDR1 SGHDN, CDR2 FVKESK. The V end was cut by 1 base, the J end by 3 bases, with 19 bases between.

V is TRBV5-6 and J is TRBJ2-3; maybe TRBD2 (5 bases). Germline assignment: CDR1 SGHDT and CDR2 YYEEEE. Trimming left V 4 bases short and J 0 bases short, with 12 bases between. The CDR3 has 15 amino acids. This CDR3 is CASSARLHSTDTQYF. CDR3 DNA sequence: TGTGCCAGCAGCGCGAGACTACACAGCACAGATACGCAGTATTTT. The variable domain in full, with the rest retrieved from reference TRBV5-6 and TRBJ2-3, is DAGVTQSPTHLIKTRGQQVTLRCSPKSGHDTVSWYQQALGQGPQFIFQYYEEEERQRGNFPDRFSGHQFPNYSSELNVNALLLGDSALYLCASSARLHSTDTQYFGPGTRLTVL.

This chain joins TRBV30 and TRBJ1-4; no definite D call. Germline CDR1 reads GTSNPN; CDR2 reads SVGIG (reference sequence). Between the trimmed V and J ends, which lost 4 bases and 4 bases, there was a span of 7 bases. The CDR3 contains 12 residues. The CDR3 DNA is TGTGCCTGGACAGGTTATAATGAAAAACTGTTTTTT. Protein product: CAWTGYNEKLFF.

The chain couples TRBV3-1 (or the pseudogene TRBV3-2) to TRBJ2-3, with 9 bases matching TRBD2. The trim removed 8 bases at V and 7 bases at J, leaving 7 bases unmatched. Per the germline V gene, CDR1 is LGHDT and CDR2 is YNNKEL (reference sequence). This CDR3 spans 13 amino acids. This CDR3 reads CASGERGANTQYF. In nucleotides, the CDR3 is TGTGCCAGCGGAGAGCGGGGGGCCAATACGCAGTATTTT.